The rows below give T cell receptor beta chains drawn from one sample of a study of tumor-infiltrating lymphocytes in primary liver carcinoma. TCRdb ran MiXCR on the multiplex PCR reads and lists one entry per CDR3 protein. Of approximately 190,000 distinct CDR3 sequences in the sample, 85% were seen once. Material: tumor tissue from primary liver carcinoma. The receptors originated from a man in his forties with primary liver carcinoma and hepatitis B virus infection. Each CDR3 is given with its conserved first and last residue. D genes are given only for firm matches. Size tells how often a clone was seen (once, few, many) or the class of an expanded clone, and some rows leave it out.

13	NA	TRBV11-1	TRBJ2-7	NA	CASTGKRSYVQYF	TGTGCCAGCACGGGGAAGCGATCCTACGTGCAATACTTC
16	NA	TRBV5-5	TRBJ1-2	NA	CVSSPHQDRTNYGYAF	TGTGTCAGCAGCCCTCACCAGGACAGAACTAACTATGGCTACGCCTTC
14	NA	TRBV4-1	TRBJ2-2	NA	CTRTRTRNTGELFF	TGCACCCGTACCAGGACGAGGAACACCGGGGAGCTGTTTTTT
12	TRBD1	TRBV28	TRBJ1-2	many	CASSLTGGGYTF	TGTGCCAGCAGTCTCACAGGGGGAGGCTACACCTTC
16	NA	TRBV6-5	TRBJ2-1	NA	CASRPEGNGRFSEQFF	TGTGCCAGCAGACCCGAAGGGAACGGGAGATTCTCGGAGCAGTTCTTC
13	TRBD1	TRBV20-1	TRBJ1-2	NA	CSALTGFGYGYTF	TGCAGTGCTTTGACAGGGTTCGGCTATGGCTACACCTTC
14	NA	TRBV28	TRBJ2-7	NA	CARSLDSYCYEQYF	TGTGCCAGGAGTCTGGACAGTTACTGCTACGAGCAGTACTTC
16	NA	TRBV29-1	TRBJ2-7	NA	CSVMTFGTGTPFEQYF	TGCAGTGTCATGACATTTGGGACCGGCACTCCCTTCGAGCAGTACTTC
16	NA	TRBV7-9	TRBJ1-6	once	CPSIGQENIGNSPLHF	TGTCCCAGCATAGGCCAGGAGAATATTGGCAATTCACCCCTCCACTTT
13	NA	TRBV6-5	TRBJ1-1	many	CASSYMGGLEAFF	TGTGCCAGCAGTTACATGGGGGGCCTTGAAGCTTTCTTT
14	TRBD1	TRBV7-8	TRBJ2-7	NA	CVSGLEQGAYEQYF	TGTGTCAGTGGCTTGGAACAGGGGGCCTACGAGCAGTACTTC
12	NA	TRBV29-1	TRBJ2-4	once	CNVIHGRGIQYF	TGCAACGTGATTCACGGGCGGGGCATTCAGTACTTT
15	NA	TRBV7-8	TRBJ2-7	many	CASTVRSAPAYEQYF	TGTGCCAGCACCGTTCGGTCGGCACCGGCGTACGAGCAGTACTTC
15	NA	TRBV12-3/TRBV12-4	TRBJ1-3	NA	CANSFGAATGNTIYF	TGTGCCAACAGTTTTGGAGCAGCAACAGGAAACACCATATATTTT
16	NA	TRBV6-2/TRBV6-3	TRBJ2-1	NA	CASCYRRTASYNEQFF	TGTGCCAGCTGTTACAGGCGGACGGCCTCCTACAATGAGCAGTTCTTC
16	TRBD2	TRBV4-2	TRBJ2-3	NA	CANSQELAGDVDTQCF	TGTGCCAACAGCCAAGAACTAGCGGGAGATGTAGATACGCAGTGTTTT
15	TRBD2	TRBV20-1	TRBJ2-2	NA	CSAPGSGSLTGDLFF	TGCAGTGCCCCGGGTAGCGGGAGTCTTACCGGGGATCTGTTTTTT
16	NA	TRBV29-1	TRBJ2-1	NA	CSVEFLELVEYNEQFF	TGCAGCGTGGAATTTTTGGAGTTAGTGGAGTACAATGAGCAGTTCTTC
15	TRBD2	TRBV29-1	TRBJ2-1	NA	CSVGLAGGFFNEQFF	TGCAGCGTTGGGCTAGCGGGTGGGTTCTTCAATGAGCAGTTCTTC
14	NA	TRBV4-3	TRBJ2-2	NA	CASGQLTTAGELFF	TGCGCAAGCGGCCAACTAACTACGGCCGGGGAGCTGTTTTTT
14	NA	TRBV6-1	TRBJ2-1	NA	CASSAGKSYNDQFF	TGTGCCAGCAGTGCAGGGAAATCCTACAATGACCAGTTCTTC
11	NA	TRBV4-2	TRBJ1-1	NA	CTSGPGIEAFF	TGTACCAGCGGCCCGGGAATTGAAGCTTTCTTT
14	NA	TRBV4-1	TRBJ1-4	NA	CASSTISRAEKLFF	TGCGCCAGCAGCACAATCTCGAGGGCTGAAAAACTCTTTTTT
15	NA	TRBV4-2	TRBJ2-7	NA	CASSLNGANSYELYF	TGTGCTAGCAGCCTAAACGGGGCCAACTCCTACGAGCTGTACTTC
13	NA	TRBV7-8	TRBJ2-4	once	CASSLAGENIQCF	TGTGCCAGCAGCTTAGCGGGCGAGAACATTCAATGCTTC
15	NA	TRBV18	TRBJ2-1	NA	CASSPRERSYNEQFF	TGTGCCAGCTCACCTCGGGAGCGCTCCTACAATGAGCAGTTCTTC
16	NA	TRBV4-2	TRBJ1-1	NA	CGSSPRVSGLNIEAFF	TGTGGCAGCAGCCCGAGGGTCTCCGGACTGAACATTGAAGCTTTCTTT
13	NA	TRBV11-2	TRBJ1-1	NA	CASSLGPNAEAFF	TGTGCCAGCAGCTTGGGCCCGAACGCTGAAGCTTTCTTT
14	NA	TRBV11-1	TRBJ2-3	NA	CNSGNWGEEDMQYF	TGTAACAGCGGCAATTGGGGGGAGGAAGATATGCAGTATTTT
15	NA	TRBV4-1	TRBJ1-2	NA	CANSQETSAPGGYTF	NA
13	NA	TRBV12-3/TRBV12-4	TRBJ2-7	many	CASRRAIMDEQYF	TGTGCCAGCAGACGGGCCATCATGGACGAGCAGTACTTC
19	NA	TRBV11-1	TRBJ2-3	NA	CARSSGGSSVGARTDTQNF	TGTGCCAGAAGCTCTGGGGGAAGCTCTGTTGGAGCCCGCACAGATACGCAGAATTTC
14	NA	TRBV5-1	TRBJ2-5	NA	CTSSLSGTQETQYF	TGCACCAGCAGCTTATCAGGGACTCAAGAGACCCAGTACTTC
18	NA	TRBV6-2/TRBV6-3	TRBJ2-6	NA	CASSPTGSSSFGANGLTF	TGTGCCAGCAGTCCTACGGGGTCTTCCTCCTTTGGGGCCAACGGCCTGACTTTC
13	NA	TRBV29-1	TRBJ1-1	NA	CSGGDNLNTETFF	TGCAGCGGGGGAGACAACCTGAACACTGAAACTTTCTTT
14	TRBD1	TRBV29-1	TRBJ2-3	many	CSTPGQGSTDTQYF	TGCAGCACACCGGGACAGGGAAGCACAGATACGCAGTATTTT
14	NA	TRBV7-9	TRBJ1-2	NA	CASSQAGGFEGYIF	TGTGCCAGCAGCCAAGCTGGGGGGTTTGAAGGCTATATCTTC
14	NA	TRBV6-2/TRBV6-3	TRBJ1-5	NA	CATTAPYSNQPQHF	TGTGCCACTACCGCGCCGTATAGCAATCAGCCCCAGCATTTT
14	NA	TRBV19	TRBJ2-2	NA	CASDEGRPTGELFF	TGTGCCAGTGACGAGGGACGCCCCACCGGGGAGCTGTTTTTT
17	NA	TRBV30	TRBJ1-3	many	CAWGFMGAGYSGNTIYF	TGTGCCTGGGGATTTATGGGGGCAGGCTACTCTGGAAACACCATATATTTT
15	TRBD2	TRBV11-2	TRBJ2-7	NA	CASSLTLAGAIEQYF	TGTGCCAGCAGCTTAACTCTAGCGGGGGCTATCGAGCAGTACTTC
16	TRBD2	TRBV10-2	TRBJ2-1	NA	CASSKRAGGSASKQFF	TGCGCCAGCAGTAAGAGGGCGGGAGGATCGGCTAGTAAGCAGTTCTTC
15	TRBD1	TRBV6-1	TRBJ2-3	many	CASSEDDRGWDTQYF	TGTGCCAGCAGTGAAGACGACAGGGGATGGGATACGCAGTATTTT
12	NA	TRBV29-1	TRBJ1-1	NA	CSVITGSTDAFF	TGCAGCGTGATAACGGGGAGCACTGATGCTTTCTTT
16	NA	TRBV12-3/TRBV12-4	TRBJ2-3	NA	CASRLHSSESTDTQYF	TGTGCCAGCAGATTACATTCCAGCGAGAGCACAGATACGCAGTATTTT
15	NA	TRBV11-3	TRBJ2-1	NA	CASGTLFAESNDQFF	TGTGCCAGCGGCACCCTCTTTGCTGAGAGCAATGACCAGTTCTTC
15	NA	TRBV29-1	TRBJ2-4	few	CSVEDARVAKNIQYF	TGCAGCGTTGAAGATGCCAGGGTGGCCAAAAACATTCAATACTTC
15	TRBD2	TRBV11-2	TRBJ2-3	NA	CASSFREGKRAKQYF	TGTGCCAGCAGCTTTAGGGAGGGAAAAAGGGCCAAGCAGTATTTT
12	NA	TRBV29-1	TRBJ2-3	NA	CSAHRGSDTQYF	TGCAGCGCACATAGGGGCTCAGATACGCAGTATTTT
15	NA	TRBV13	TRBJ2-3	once	CVSSQGGKGTDTQYF	TGTGTCAGCAGTCAAGGAGGGAAGGGCACAGATACGCAGTATTTT
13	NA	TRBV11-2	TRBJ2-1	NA	CASSLGSYNEEFF	TGTGCCAGCAGCTTAGGCTCTTACAATGAGGAGTTCTTC